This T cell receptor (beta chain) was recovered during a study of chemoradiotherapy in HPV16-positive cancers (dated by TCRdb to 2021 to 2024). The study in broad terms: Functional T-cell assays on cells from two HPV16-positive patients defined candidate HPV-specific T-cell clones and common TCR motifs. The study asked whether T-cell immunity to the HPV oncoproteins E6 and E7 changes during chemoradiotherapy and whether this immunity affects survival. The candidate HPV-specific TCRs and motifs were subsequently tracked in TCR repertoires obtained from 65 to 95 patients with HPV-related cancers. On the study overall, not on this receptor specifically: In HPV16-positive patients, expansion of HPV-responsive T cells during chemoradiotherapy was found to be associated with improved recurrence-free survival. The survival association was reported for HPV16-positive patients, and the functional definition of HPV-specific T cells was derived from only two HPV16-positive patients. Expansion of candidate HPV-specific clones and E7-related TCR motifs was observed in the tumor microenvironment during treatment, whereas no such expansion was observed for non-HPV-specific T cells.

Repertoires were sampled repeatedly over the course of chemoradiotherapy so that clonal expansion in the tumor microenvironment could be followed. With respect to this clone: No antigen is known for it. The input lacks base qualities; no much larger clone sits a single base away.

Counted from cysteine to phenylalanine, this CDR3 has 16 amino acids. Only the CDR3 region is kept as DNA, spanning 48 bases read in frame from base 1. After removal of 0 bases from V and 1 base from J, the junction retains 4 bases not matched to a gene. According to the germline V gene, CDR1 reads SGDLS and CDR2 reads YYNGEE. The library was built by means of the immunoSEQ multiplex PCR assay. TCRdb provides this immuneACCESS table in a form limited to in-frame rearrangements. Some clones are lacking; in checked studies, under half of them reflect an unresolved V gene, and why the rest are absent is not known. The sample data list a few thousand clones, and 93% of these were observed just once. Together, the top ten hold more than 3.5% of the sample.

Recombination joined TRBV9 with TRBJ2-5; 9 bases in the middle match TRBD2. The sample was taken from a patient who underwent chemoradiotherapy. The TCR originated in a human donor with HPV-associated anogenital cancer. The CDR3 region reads CASSVGSGGPQETQYF. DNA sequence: TGTGCCAGCAGCGTAGGGAGCGGGGGGCCCCAAGAGACCCAGTACTTC.